This T cell receptor beta chain was sequenced in a study of molecular identifiers for immune sequencing clone quantification. Sorting was used to obtain naive CD8 T cells (CD8+CD4-CCR7+CD45RA+). Comments on this clonotype: This may come from a read error, since a much larger clone is one base off.

The CDR3 loop spans 15 amino acids. In germline, CDR1 is SGHTA, CDR2 FQGTGA. TCRdb analysed the PCR reads with MiXCR anew, one entry per CDR3 protein. The sample has over 600,000 distinct CDR3 sequences, 15% to 20% seen once; the top ten hold roughly 0.85%. What was sequenced was naive CD8+ T cells from blood, with Jurkat cell RNA spiked in. As for subset: FACS-sorted CD8+CD4-CCR7+CD45RA+ naive T cells. The rearrangement uses TRBV7-3 and TRBJ2-3; D gene unclear. This clonotype originated in a human donor in good health. Some libraries in this study had Jurkat cell RNA spiked in. The CDR3 sequence: CAGSPSEAATDTQYF. Written as DNA, the CDR3 is TGTGCCGGCAGCCCCAGCGAGGCGGCTACAGATACGCAGTATTTT. The variable domain in full, with the rest retrieved from reference TRBV7-3 and TRBJ2-3, is GAGVSQTPSNKVTEKGKYVELRCDPISGHTALYWYRQSLGQGPEFLIYFQGTGAADDSGLPNDRFFAVRPEGSVSTLKIQRTERGDSAVYLCAGSPSEAATDTQYFGPGTRLTVL.